This T cell receptor beta chain originates from a study of cytomegalovirus exposure and HLA in healthy donors. Study-level findings and limits: Most CMV-associated TCR beta chains appeared HLA-restricted in a later analysis.

The PCR made use of 60 Vbeta and 13 Jbeta primers. The assay was immunoSEQ multiplex PCR, and TCRdb's table has in-frame clones only and misses some. The data contain 150,000 to 250,000 clones, 70% to 80% of them seen just once; the ten biggest clones take up approximately 2%. Between the trimmed V and J ends, which lost 5 bases and 7 bases, there was a span of 15 bases. This CDR3 contains 13 residues. The germline CDR1 and CDR2 sequences are MNHEY and SMNVEV (reference sequence). This clone has a handful of counts. The antigen remains unidentified. This clonotype originated in a man aged 30 to 39 in good health and CMV-seronegative. Sequenced sample: PBMCs. The V call is TRBV27, the J call TRBJ2-7, with D possibly matching TRBD2 (6 bases). In nucleotides, the CDR3 is TGTGCCAGCAGTCTGACTAGGGATCGGGAGCAGTACTTC. It encodes CASSLTRDREQYF.